These T cell receptor beta chains were read from a single sample in a study of patients and donors after allogeneic stem cell transplantation. TCRdb recomputed calls from the RT-PCR reads with MiXCR, one row per CDR3 protein. Here the sample spans roughly 21,000 distinct CDR3 sequences, about 30% being singletons. Sequences were obtained from blood, either unsorted or a sorted T cell fraction (not recorded which). The receptors stem from a human donor who was either an allogeneic HSCT recipient or a stem cell or donor lymphocyte infusion donor (not recorded which). It is not recorded whose cells these are; they may come from a transplant donor. Both conserved end residues are part of each CDR3. The D gene is left open where the match is weak. A row's size may be missing; if present it is once, few, many or a size class.

J gene: TRBJ1-5
D gene: -
V gene: TRBV2
clone size: -
CDR3 protein: CASSRGRDQPQHF
CDR3 DNA: TGTGCCAGCTCAAGGGGGAGGGATCAGCCCCAGCATTTT

J gene: TRBJ1-2
D gene: -
V gene: TRBV4-1
clone size: few
CDR3 protein: CASSHGTSDGYTF
CDR3 DNA: TGCGCCAGCAGCCACGGGACGTCCGATGGCTACACCTTC

J gene: TRBJ1-4
D gene: -
V gene: TRBV28
clone size: few
CDR3 protein: CASSFAESGEKLFF
CDR3 DNA: TGTGCCAGCAGTTTTGCGGAAAGCGGTGAAAAACTGTTTTTT

J gene: TRBJ1-4
D gene: TRBD1
V gene: TRBV10-3
clone size: -
CDR3 protein: CAISESTGQGYEKLFF
CDR3 DNA: TGTGCCATCAGTGAGTCGACGGGACAGGGTTATGAAAAACTGTTTTTT

J gene: TRBJ1-6
D gene: -
V gene: TRBV16
clone size: few
CDR3 protein: CASSQTVSDSPLHF
CDR3 DNA: TGTGCCAGCAGCCAGACAGTTTCTGATTCACCCCTCCACTTT

J gene: TRBJ1-1
D gene: TRBD1
V gene: TRBV7-9
clone size: -
CDR3 protein: CASSLGTGNIEAFF
CDR3 DNA: TGTGCCAGCAGCTTAGGGACAGGAAATATTGAAGCTTTCTTT

J gene: TRBJ2-1
D gene: -
V gene: TRBV12-3/TRBV12-4
clone size: few
CDR3 protein: CASSLAGLLQEQFF
CDR3 DNA: TGTGCCAGCAGTTTAGCGGGACTCCTACAAGAGCAGTTCTTC

J gene: TRBJ2-5
D gene: -
V gene: TRBV27
clone size: -
CDR3 protein: CASQETQYF
CDR3 DNA: TGTGCCAGTCAAGAGACCCAGTACTTC

J gene: TRBJ2-3
D gene: -
V gene: TRBV20-1
clone size: -
CDR3 protein: CSAPDPLTDTQYF
CDR3 DNA: TGCAGTGCCCCGGACCCGCTCACAGATACGCAGTATTTT

J gene: TRBJ2-3
D gene: TRBD2
V gene: TRBV5-1
clone size: few
CDR3 protein: CASSLVPGGGDTQYF
CDR3 DNA: TGCGCCAGCAGCTTGGTTCCCGGCGGGGGAGATACGCAGTATTTT

J gene: TRBJ1-3
D gene: -
V gene: TRBV12-3/TRBV12-4
clone size: many
CDR3 protein: CASSLPGPGNTIYF
CDR3 DNA: TGTGCCAGCAGTTTACCCGGGCCTGGAAACACCATATATTTT

J gene: TRBJ1-2
D gene: TRBD1
V gene: TRBV12-3/TRBV12-4
clone size: many
CDR3 protein: CASSFHRGGYTF
CDR3 DNA: TGTGCCAGCAGTTTCCACAGGGGTGGCTACACCTTC

J gene: TRBJ1-6
D gene: -
V gene: TRBV5-1
clone size: few
CDR3 protein: CASSLDGRGNLRPLHF
CDR3 DNA: TGCGCCAGCAGCTTGGACGGTCGGGGGAATTTGAGGCCCCTCCACTTT

J gene: TRBJ1-2
D gene: -
V gene: TRBV27
clone size: many
CDR3 protein: CASSFRAGYGYTF
CDR3 DNA: TGTGCCAGCAGTTTCAGGGCCGGCTATGGCTACACCTTC

J gene: TRBJ2-7
D gene: TRBD1
V gene: TRBV11-2
clone size: -
CDR3 protein: CASSFRQGAYEQYF
CDR3 DNA: TGTGCCAGCAGCTTCCGGCAGGGGGCCTACGAGCAGTACTTC

J gene: TRBJ1-1
D gene: -
V gene: TRBV3-1
clone size: few
CDR3 protein: CASSPGGLGAFF
CDR3 DNA: TGTGCCAGCAGCCCTGGTGGGCTAGGAGCTTTCTTT

J gene: TRBJ1-5
D gene: -
V gene: TRBV6-5
clone size: -
CDR3 protein: CASSPRGAANQPQHF
CDR3 DNA: TGTGCCAGCAGCCCCCGGGGGGCGGCTAATCAGCCCCAGCATTTT

J gene: TRBJ2-1
D gene: -
V gene: TRBV10-3
clone size: -
CDR3 protein: CAISEDSGYSYNEQFF
CDR3 DNA: TGTGCCATCAGTGAAGATAGCGGTTACTCCTACAATGAGCAGTTCTTC

J gene: TRBJ1-4
D gene: -
V gene: TRBV20-1
clone size: -
CDR3 protein: CSASSHPGEKLFF
CDR3 DNA: TGCAGTGCTAGTAGTCATCCAGGGGAAAAACTGTTTTTT

J gene: TRBJ1-6
D gene: -
V gene: TRBV7-6
clone size: few
CDR3 protein: CASSSGGSYNSPLHF
CDR3 DNA: TGTGCCAGCAGCTCTGGAGGCTCCTATAATTCACCCCTCCACTTT

J gene: TRBJ1-2
D gene: -
V gene: TRBV10-3
clone size: -
CDR3 protein: CAISIYRQDYGYTF
CDR3 DNA: TGTGCCATCAGTATATATCGGCAGGACTATGGCTACACCTTC

J gene: TRBJ2-1
D gene: -
V gene: TRBV27
clone size: few
CDR3 protein: CASGGAVYNEQFF
CDR3 DNA: TGTGCCAGCGGGGGGGCGGTTTACAATGAGCAGTTCTTC

J gene: TRBJ1-6
D gene: -
V gene: TRBV27
clone size: few
CDR3 protein: CASRPLSLSDYNSPLHF
CDR3 DNA: TGTGCCAGCAGGCCTCTCTCGCTCTCGGACTATAATTCACCCCTCCACTTT

J gene: TRBJ2-7
D gene: -
V gene: TRBV20-1
clone size: few
CDR3 protein: CSADTGSWEQYF
CDR3 DNA: TGCAGTGCCGACACTGGGTCTTGGGAGCAGTACTTC

J gene: TRBJ2-1
D gene: -
V gene: TRBV5-1
clone size: -
CDR3 protein: CASTVRNEQFF
CDR3 DNA: TGCGCCAGCACCGTCAGAAATGAGCAGTTCTTC

J gene: TRBJ1-4
D gene: -
V gene: TRBV7-6
clone size: few
CDR3 protein: CASSLGGVEKLFF
CDR3 DNA: TGTGCCAGCAGCTTAGGAGGGGTTGAAAAACTGTTTTTT

J gene: TRBJ1-5
D gene: -
V gene: TRBV5-6
clone size: many
CDR3 protein: CASSLTPYSNQPQHF
CDR3 DNA: TGTGCCAGCAGCTTGACACCCTATAGCAATCAGCCCCAGCATTTT

J gene: TRBJ1-1
D gene: TRBD1
V gene: TRBV4-2
clone size: -
CDR3 protein: CASSQRQGNTEAFF
CDR3 DNA: TGTGCCAGCAGCCAAAGACAGGGAAACACTGAAGCTTTCTTT

J gene: TRBJ2-2
D gene: TRBD1
V gene: TRBV5-1
clone size: few
CDR3 protein: CASRTGAANTGELFF
CDR3 DNA: TGCGCCAGCAGGACAGGGGCCGCGAACACCGGGGAGCTGTTTTTT

J gene: TRBJ2-2
D gene: TRBD1
V gene: TRBV20-1
clone size: -
CDR3 protein: CSAVRDRRSGELFF
CDR3 DNA: TGCAGTGCTGTCCGGGACAGAAGAAGCGGGGAGCTGTTTTTT

J gene: TRBJ2-1
D gene: TRBD2
V gene: TRBV5-4
clone size: -
CDR3 protein: CASSFSGVNEQFF
CDR3 DNA: TGTGCCAGCAGCTTTAGCGGGGTGAATGAGCAGTTCTTC

J gene: TRBJ1-3
D gene: -
V gene: TRBV9
clone size: many
CDR3 protein: CASSAPDGGPRNTIYF
CDR3 DNA: TGTGCCAGCAGCGCTCCAGACGGGGGCCCAAGAAACACCATATATTTT

J gene: TRBJ2-5
D gene: -
V gene: TRBV28
clone size: -
CDR3 protein: CASSFVGGGHQETQYF
CDR3 DNA: TGTGCCAGCAGTTTTGTCGGCGGGGGCCACCAAGAGACCCAGTACTTC

J gene: TRBJ1-1
D gene: TRBD1
V gene: TRBV5-1
clone size: many
CDR3 protein: CASSLTGDTEAFF
CDR3 DNA: TGCGCCAGCAGCTTGACAGGGGACACTGAAGCTTTCTTT

J gene: TRBJ2-3
D gene: -
V gene: TRBV9
clone size: few
CDR3 protein: CASSVDLTGPTDTQYF
CDR3 DNA: TGTGCCAGCAGCGTAGATCTAACGGGGCCCACAGATACGCAGTATTTT

J gene: TRBJ1-1
D gene: -
V gene: TRBV29-1
clone size: -
CDR3 protein: CSVRQQPHTEAFF
CDR3 DNA: TGCAGCGTACGACAGCAACCCCACACTGAAGCTTTCTTT

J gene: TRBJ1-3
D gene: -
V gene: TRBV20-1
clone size: few
CDR3 protein: CSVSYSGNTIYF
CDR3 DNA: TGCAGTGTGTCGTACTCTGGAAACACCATATATTTT

J gene: TRBJ1-5
D gene: -
V gene: TRBV6-6
clone size: many
CDR3 protein: CASSYGNQPQHF
CDR3 DNA: TGTGCCAGCAGTTACGGCAATCAGCCCCAGCATTTT

J gene: TRBJ2-4
D gene: -
V gene: TRBV6-2/TRBV6-3
clone size: -
CDR3 protein: CASSLQGTLLAKNIQYF
CDR3 DNA: TGTGCCAGCAGTTTACAGGGAACCCTTCTAGCCAAAAACATTCAGTACTTC

J gene: TRBJ1-6
D gene: -
V gene: TRBV9
clone size: few
CDR3 protein: CASSVGPAVSYNSPLHF
CDR3 DNA: TGTGCCAGCAGCGTAGGACCGGCCGTCTCCTATAATTCACCCCTCCACTTT

J gene: TRBJ2-2
D gene: -
V gene: TRBV9
clone size: -
CDR3 protein: CASSWGVSSTGELFF
CDR3 DNA: TGTGCCAGCAGTTGGGGGGTATCGAGCACCGGGGAGCTGTTTTTT

J gene: TRBJ1-1
D gene: -
V gene: TRBV12-3/TRBV12-4
clone size: few
CDR3 protein: CASTSAADPNTEAFF
CDR3 DNA: TGTGCCAGCACCTCGGCGGCAGACCCGAACACTGAAGCTTTCTTT

J gene: TRBJ2-5
D gene: -
V gene: TRBV12-3/TRBV12-4
clone size: -
CDR3 protein: CASSLGTPQETQYF
CDR3 DNA: TGTGCCAGCAGTTTAGGCACACCTCAAGAGACCCAGTACTTC

J gene: TRBJ1-3
D gene: -
V gene: TRBV25-1
clone size: few
CDR3 protein: CASSEWGTGGGNTIYF
CDR3 DNA: TGTGCCAGCAGTGAATGGGGCACAGGCGGTGGAAACACCATATATTTT

J gene: TRBJ1-1
D gene: -
V gene: TRBV3-1
clone size: -
CDR3 protein: CASSPLRGNTEAFF
CDR3 DNA: TGTGCCAGCAGCCCCCTGCGGGGTAACACTGAAGCTTTCTTT

J gene: TRBJ1-6
D gene: -
V gene: TRBV4-3
clone size: few
CDR3 protein: CASSQVGNSPLHF
CDR3 DNA: TGCGCCAGCAGCCAAGTGGGAAATTCACCCCTCCACTTT

J gene: TRBJ2-3
D gene: TRBD1
V gene: TRBV7-3
clone size: -
CDR3 protein: CASSFTGGRGDTQYF
CDR3 DNA: TGTGCCAGCAGTTTTACAGGGGGCCGAGGAGATACGCAGTATTTT

J gene: TRBJ1-2
D gene: -
V gene: TRBV28
clone size: -
CDR3 protein: CASTLGGRRGYTF
CDR3 DNA: TGTGCCAGCACCTTGGGGGGGCGCCGGGGCTACACCTTC

J gene: TRBJ1-2
D gene: -
V gene: TRBV18
clone size: few
CDR3 protein: CASSPPGRNLNYGYTF
CDR3 DNA: TGTGCCAGCTCACCACCGGGCAGGAATCTGAACTATGGCTACACCTTC

J gene: TRBJ1-3
D gene: TRBD1
V gene: TRBV6-5
clone size: -
CDR3 protein: CASSYAGTGTGNTIYF
CDR3 DNA: TGTGCCAGCAGTTACGCCGGGACAGGGACTGGAAACACCATATATTTT

J gene: TRBJ1-2
D gene: -
V gene: TRBV6-5
clone size: many
CDR3 protein: CASSTKPGQFNYGYTF
CDR3 DNA: TGTGCCAGCAGTACCAAACCTGGACAGTTTAACTATGGCTACACCTTC

J gene: TRBJ1-2
D gene: -
V gene: TRBV7-2
clone size: few
CDR3 protein: CASSQARTGSGGYTF
CDR3 DNA: TGTGCCAGCAGCCAAGCCAGGACGGGTAGTGGCGGCTACACCTTC

J gene: TRBJ2-2
D gene: TRBD2
V gene: TRBV4-2
clone size: once
CDR3 protein: CASSQDQAGGGTTGELFF
CDR3 DNA: TGTGCCAGCAGCCAAGATCAAGCAGGCGGGGGGACCACCGGGGAGCTGTTTTTT

J gene: TRBJ1-1
D gene: -
V gene: TRBV10-3
clone size: few
CDR3 protein: CATGMNTEAFF
CDR3 DNA: TGTGCCACCGGGATGAACACTGAAGCTTTCTTT

J gene: TRBJ2-7
D gene: -
V gene: TRBV14
clone size: few
CDR3 protein: CASSLGQSLHTYEQYF
CDR3 DNA: TGTGCCAGCAGCCTTGGACAGTCCCTTCACACCTACGAGCAGTACTTC